The 7 T cell receptor beta chains below all came from one sample that was sequenced in a study of cytomegalovirus exposure and HLA in healthy donors. With 60 Vbeta and 13 Jbeta primers, the PCR was carried out. Only in-frame clones appear in the TCRdb table, and some are missing; sequencing was by immunoSEQ multiplex PCR. The sample has about 140,000 clones, about 61% seen once. Sequenced sample: PBMCs. The receptors shown here come from a male donor in good health and CMV-seronegative.

This clone appeared once. The chain combines TRBV7-9 with TRBJ1-6; unclear D gene. With 4 bases removed from V and 10 bases from J, the gap between germline ends came to 17 bases. The CDR3 has 15 residues. Germline CDR1 is SEHNR and CDR2 is FQNEAQ (reference sequence). Here the CDR3 DNA reads TGTGCCAGCAGCTCCGGCACATCTCCGGGATCACCCCTCCACTTT. This codes for CASSSGTSPGSPLHF.

A few counts support this clone. The chain recombines TRBV29-1 with TRBJ2-7; TRBD2 is a possible D gene (5 bases). Trimming stripped 2 bases from V and 2 bases from J, with 13 bases between. Per the germline V gene, CDR1 is SQVTM and CDR2 is ANQGSEA. This CDR3 is built from 14 residues. The CDR3 nucleotides read TGCAGCGTTGAACGGGGAGACGGGCCCTACGAGCAGTACTTC. Its translation is CSVERGDGPYEQYF.

The DNA for the CDR3 is TGTGCCAGCAGCCCCCTCGGGGGGTATCAAGCCGGGGAGCTGTTTTTT. Translating gives CASSPLGGYQAGELFF. The chain has TRBV7-3 and TRBJ2-2, with TRBD2 identical over 7 bases. Germline loops: CDR1 SGHTA, CDR2 FQGTGA. V shed 5 bases, J shed 6 bases, and the junction held 12 bases outside the gene matches. This CDR3 comprises 16 residues.

V and J are TRBV7-9 and TRBJ1-1, with a tentative D call TRBD1 (6 bases). Trimming cost V 4 bases and J 1 base, with 10 bases left between them. Germline values: CDR1 SEHNR, CDR2 FQNEAQ (reference sequence). There are 14 residues in the CDR3. CDR3 DNA: TGTGCCAGCAGCTCAGAGACAGGGAACACTGAAGCTTTCTTT. This codes for CASSSETGNTEAFF.

The chain joins TRBV19 to TRBJ2-2; tentatively, D is TRBD1 (5 bases). The germline CDR1 and CDR2 sequences are LNHDA and SQIVND (reference sequence). Deletions cut 3 bases from V and 1 base from J, with 6 bases between. The CDR3 contains 14 residues. CDR3 residues: CASSMTENTGELFF. The CDR3 DNA is TGTGCCAGTAGTATGACAGAGAACACCGGGGAGCTGTTTTTT. Full variable domain (outside the CDR3, taken from reference TRBV19 and TRBJ2-2): DGGITQSPKYLFRKEGQNVTLSCEQNLNHDAMYWYRQDPGQGLRLIYYSQIVNDFQKGDIAEGYSVSREKKESFPLTVTSAQKNPTAFYLCASSMTENTGELFFGEGSRLTVL.

The chain joins TRBV7-9 to TRBJ2-7; 7 bases agree with TRBD2. This CDR3 is 14 amino acids long. V lost 4 bases, J lost 4 bases, and 7 bases stayed unmatched. Germline V gene data show CDR1 as SEHNR and CDR2 as FQNEAQ (reference sequence). The DNA for the CDR3 is TGTGCCAGCAGCTGGGGGGGTGGCACTTACGAGCAGTACTTC. Amino acids: CASSWGGGTYEQYF. Full variable domain (outside the CDR3, taken from reference TRBV7-9 and TRBJ2-7): DTGVSQNPRHKITKRGQNVTFRCDPISEHNRLYWYRQTLGQGPEFLTYFQNEAQLEKSRLLSDRFSAERPKGSFSTLEIQRTEQGDSAMYLCASSWGGGTYEQYFGPGTRLTVT.

The genes are TRBV6-1 and TRBJ1-1, with D unclear. Germline CDR1 and CDR2: MNHNS and SASEGT. V shed 6 bases and J shed 2 bases, with 13 bases lying between them. The CDR3 runs to 14 residues. The CDR3 here is CASSLVPPNTEAFF. The CDR3 DNA sequence: TGTGCCAGCAGCCTAGTTCCTCCCAACACTGAAGCTTTCTTT.